Detailed here is one T cell receptor beta chain. The antigen is undetermined. Trimming cost V 5 bases and J 1 base, with 16 bases left between them. The CDR3 runs 15 residues. Germline CDR1 reads DFQATT; CDR2 reads SNEGSKA (reference sequence). This sample is drawn from a study of response to subunit inactivated influenza vaccine. Study-wide results and limits: Authors suggested few new T cells are recruited by each seasonal influenza vaccination.

TCRdb called the RT-PCR reads again in MiXCR, with one record for every CDR3 protein. The table shows approximately 680,000 distinct CDR3 sequences, with roughly 14% occurring only once. The chain joins TRBV20-1 to TRBJ2-3; possibly TRBD1 for D (5 bases). Material: PBMCs from blood, obtained 11 to 12 days after vaccination. This sequence was found in a man aged 45-60 years who received an inactivated influenza vaccine. This CDR3 reads CSAQQAQGGTDTQYF. CDR3 nucleotide sequence: TGCAGTGCTCAGCAGGCGCAGGGTGGCACAGATACGCAGTATTTT.